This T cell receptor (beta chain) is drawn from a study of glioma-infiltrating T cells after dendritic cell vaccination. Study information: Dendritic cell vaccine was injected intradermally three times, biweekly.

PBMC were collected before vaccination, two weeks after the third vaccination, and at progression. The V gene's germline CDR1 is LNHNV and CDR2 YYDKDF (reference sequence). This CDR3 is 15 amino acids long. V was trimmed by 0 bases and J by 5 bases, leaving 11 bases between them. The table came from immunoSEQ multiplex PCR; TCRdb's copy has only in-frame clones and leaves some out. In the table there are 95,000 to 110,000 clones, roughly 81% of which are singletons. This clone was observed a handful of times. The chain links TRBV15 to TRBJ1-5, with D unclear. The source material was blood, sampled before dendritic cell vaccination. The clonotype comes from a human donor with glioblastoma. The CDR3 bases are TGTGCCACCAGCAGAGATTTCGGGTACGATCAGCCCCAGCATTTT. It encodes CATSRDFGYDQPQHF.